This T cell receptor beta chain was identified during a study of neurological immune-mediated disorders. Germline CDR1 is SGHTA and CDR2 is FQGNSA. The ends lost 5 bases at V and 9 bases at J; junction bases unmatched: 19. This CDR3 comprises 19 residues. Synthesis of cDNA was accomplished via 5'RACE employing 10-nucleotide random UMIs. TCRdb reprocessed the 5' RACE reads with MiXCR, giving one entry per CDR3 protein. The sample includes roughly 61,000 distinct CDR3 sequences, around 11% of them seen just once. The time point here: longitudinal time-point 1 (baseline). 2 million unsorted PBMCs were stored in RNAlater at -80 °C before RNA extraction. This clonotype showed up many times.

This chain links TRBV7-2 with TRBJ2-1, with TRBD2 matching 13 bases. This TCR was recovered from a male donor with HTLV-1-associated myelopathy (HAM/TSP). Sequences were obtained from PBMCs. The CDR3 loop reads CASSLYQGLAGFRVTEQFF. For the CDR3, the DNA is TGTGCCAGCAGCCTATACCAGGGACTAGCGGGGTTTCGGGTCACTGAGCAGTTCTTC.